The sequence of this TCR beta chain was determined in a study of T cell repertoires in cytomegalovirus infection (dated by TCRdb to about 2019). For the study in its entirety: Peptide stimulations targeted recently identified HLA-C-restricted CMV epitopes, whose presentation resists viral immunomodulation, together with well-studied HLA-B-restricted epitopes. Donor HLA type was relevant to the analysis, as public TCR beta signatures indicated carriage of CMV infection together with the matching HLA type.

This clonotype has ten or more counts. The clone's antigen remains unknown. Nothing much larger sits one base from this clone, and base qualities are not available. In the germline V gene, CDR1 corresponds to SGHTA and CDR2 to FQGNSA. Including cysteine and phenylalanine, the CDR3 has 13 amino acids. Only the CDR3 part of the read is kept: 39 bases, read in frame from the first base. Between the V and J ends, shortened by 5 bases and 2 bases respectively, the junction contains 8 bases. What the authors observed across the whole study: The ex vivo response was dominated by HLA-C-restricted CMV-specific TCR beta clonotypes, which also provided the single most frequent clonotype in two of eight donors. Carriers of CMV infection plus the relevant HLA type were discriminated by the cumulative frequency of public TCR beta family members in the study cohort and in an independent 352-donor cohort.

The sequencing machine was an Illumina HiSeq 1500. TCRdb reworked the public reads: Q25 trimming with fastp, MiXCR clone assembly, productive beta chains retained. Entries that share a CDR3 protein sequence are merged under the most common genes and DNA. In all, the sample holds around 300,000 distinct CDR3 sequences, and approximately 22% of those were seen once. Roughly 19% of the sample rests with the top ten. This specimen's treatment or condition label, interpreted: in vitro stimulation with specific CMV peptide epitopes to enrich CMV-specific T cells. The rearrangement combines TRBV7-2 with TRBJ2-3; no D gene is confidently identified. This clonotype originated in a human donor in good health (CMV status not recorded). Some clones in this sample may be carry-over from other donors' samples. The material sequenced was cultured PBMCs, taken from culture after CMV antigen stimulation. The nucleotide sequence reads as follows: TGTGCCAGCAGCCGTTCTATCACAGATACGCAGTATTTT. This yields the protein CASSRSITDTQYF.